What follows describes a single T cell receptor (beta chain). Its antigen is unknown. These data belong to a study of cytomegalovirus exposure and HLA in healthy donors. Study-wide results and limits: Published work reported that the classifier diagnosed cytomegalovirus status with high specificity and sensitivity.

V dropped 3 bases and J dropped 2 bases, with 13 bases sitting between them. Germline values: CDR1 MGHDK, CDR2 SYGVNS. There are 15 residues in the CDR3. Sequenced by immunoSEQ multiplex PCR; TCRdb stores in-frame clones only, minus some. Among about 240,000 clones listed, around 87% were seen once. The study drew the donors from its roughly 120-subject validation cohort, separate from the approximately 670-subject first cohort. This chain joins TRBV25-1 and TRBJ2-5; D is possibly TRBD2 (5 bases). The sequence was obtained from a woman in her 30s in good health and CMV-seropositive. Material for sequencing was PBMCs. CDR3 DNA: TGTGCCAGCAGTGAGAAGGCGGGCGCTCAAGAGACCCAGTACTTC. Protein product: CASSEKAGAQETQYF.